Below are 4 T cell receptor beta chains sequenced from a single sample in a study of CD8+ T cells in alopecia areata. RNA extraction and reverse transcription yielded cDNA as sequencing template. Method: immunoSEQ multiplex PCR; TCRdb's copy keeps in-frame clones and lacks some. The table records roughly 60,000 clones, about 44% of them present only once. Material: NKG2D-low CD8+ T cells sorted from blood. These receptors were collected from a human donor with alopecia areata.

The CDR3 DNA reads as TGCGCCAGCAGCTTGGTTGGCGAGCAGTACTTC. Its protein product is CASSLVGEQYF. This chain links TRBV5-1 with TRBJ2-7, with no clear D. Germline loops: CDR1 SGHRS, CDR2 YFSETQ. The germline V and J ends were trimmed by 0 bases and 6 bases, with 4 bases remaining between them. The CDR3 is 11 residues long.

The chain has TRBV6-5 and TRBJ2-3; D is perhaps TRBD1 or TRBD2 (5 bases each). Germline CDR1 reads MNHEY; CDR2 reads SVGAGI. V lost 0 bases and J lost 6, with 13 bases in between. The CDR3 extends over 15 amino acids. The CDR3, as DNA: TGTGCCAGCAGTTACTCTCCGAGGGGTGTGGATACGCAGTATTTT. Amino acid sequence: CASSYSPRGVDTQYF.

This rearrangement joins TRBV29-1 to TRBJ1-2, with D maybe TRBD1 (6 bases). CDR1 and CDR2 from the germline V gene are SQVTM and ANQGSEA. Trimming cost V 6 bases and J 2 bases, with 10 bases left between them. This CDR3 comprises 12 residues. The DNA for the CDR3 is TGCAGCGTACCGGACAGAAACTATGGCTACACCTTC. Translating gives CSVPDRNYGYTF.

The chain joins TRBV7-2 to TRBJ2-7; 8 bases are shared with TRBD2. The germline CDR1 and CDR2 sequences are SGHTA and FQGNSA. This CDR3 is built from 14 residues. V trimming: 4 bases; J trimming: 3 bases; junction bases outside the gene matches: 5. CDR3 loop: CASSSSGRGYEQYF. The CDR3, as DNA: TGTGCCAGCAGCTCCAGCGGGAGAGGCTACGAGCAGTACTTC.